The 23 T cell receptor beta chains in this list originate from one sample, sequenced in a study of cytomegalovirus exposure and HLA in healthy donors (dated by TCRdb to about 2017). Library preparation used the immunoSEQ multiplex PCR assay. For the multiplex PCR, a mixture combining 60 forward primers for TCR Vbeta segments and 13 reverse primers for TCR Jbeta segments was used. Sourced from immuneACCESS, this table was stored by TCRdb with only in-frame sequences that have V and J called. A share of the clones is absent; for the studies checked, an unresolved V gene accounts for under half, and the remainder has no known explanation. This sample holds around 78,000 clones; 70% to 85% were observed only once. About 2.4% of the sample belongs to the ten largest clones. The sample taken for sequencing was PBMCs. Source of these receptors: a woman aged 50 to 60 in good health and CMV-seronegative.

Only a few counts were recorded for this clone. The chain's CDR3 is CASSDSGGGDEQFF. In DNA, the CDR3 is TGTGCCAGCAGTGACTCGGGGGGGGGCGATGAGCAGTTCTTC. This rearrangement joins TRBV6-4 to TRBJ2-1, with D possibly being TRBD2 (7 bases). The CDR3 has 14 residues. The ends were cut back, 0 bases at V and 8 bases at J, with 11 bases in the middle. Looked up from germline, CDR1 is MRHNA and CDR2 is SNTAGT.

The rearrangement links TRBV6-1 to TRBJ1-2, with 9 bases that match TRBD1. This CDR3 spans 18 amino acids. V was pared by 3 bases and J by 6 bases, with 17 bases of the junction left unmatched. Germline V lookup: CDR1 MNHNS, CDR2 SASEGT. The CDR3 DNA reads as TGTGCCAGCAGTGACCAGGGGACAGGGAAAGACTTATTCAATGGCTACACCTTC. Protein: CASSDQGTGKDLFNGYTF.

This CDR3 reads CASSRSTDTQYF. In DNA, the CDR3 is TGTGCCAGCTCCCGGAGCACAGATACGCAGTATTTT. The V gene is TRBV18, the J gene TRBJ2-3; D gene ambiguous. The germline gives CDR1 KGHSH, CDR2 LQKENI. Trimming left V 6 bases short and J 0 bases short, with 4 bases between. The CDR3 is 12 residues long.

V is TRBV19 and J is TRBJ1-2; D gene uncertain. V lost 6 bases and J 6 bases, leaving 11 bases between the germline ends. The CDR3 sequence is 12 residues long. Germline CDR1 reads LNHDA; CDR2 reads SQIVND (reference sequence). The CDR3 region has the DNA TGTGCCAGTAGCGGGATAACCCATGGCTACACCTTC. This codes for CASSGITHGYTF.

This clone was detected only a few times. This CDR3 is CSVERTGGGIYEQYF. CDR3 DNA: TGCAGCGTTGAGAGGACAGGGGGAGGGATTTACGAGCAGTACTTC. This chain joins TRBV29-1 and TRBJ2-7, with 10 positions matching TRBD1. In germline, CDR1 is SQVTM, CDR2 ANQGSEA. J was trimmed by 4 bases and V by 3 bases; bases with no gene match: 9. The CDR3 spans 15 residues.

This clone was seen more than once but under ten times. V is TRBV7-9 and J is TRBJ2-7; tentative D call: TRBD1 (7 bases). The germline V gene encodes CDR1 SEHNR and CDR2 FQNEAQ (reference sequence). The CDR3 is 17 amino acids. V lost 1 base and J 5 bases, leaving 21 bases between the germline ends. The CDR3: CASSLGGGGAKNDEQYF. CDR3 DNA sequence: TGTGCCAGCAGCTTAGGAGGAGGGGGCGCAAAAAACGACGAGCAGTACTTC.

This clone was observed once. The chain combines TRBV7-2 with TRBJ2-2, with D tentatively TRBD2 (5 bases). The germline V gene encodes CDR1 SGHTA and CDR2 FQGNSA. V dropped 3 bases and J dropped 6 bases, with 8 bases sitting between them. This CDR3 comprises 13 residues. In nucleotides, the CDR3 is TGTGCCAGCAGCTTCGGAGGAGCCGGGGAGCTGTTTTTT. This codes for CASSFGGAGELFF.

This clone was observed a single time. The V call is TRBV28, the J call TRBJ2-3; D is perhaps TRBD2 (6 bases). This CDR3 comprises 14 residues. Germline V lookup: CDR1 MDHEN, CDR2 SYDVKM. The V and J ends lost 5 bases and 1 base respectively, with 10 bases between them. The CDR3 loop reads CASSRPSGTDTQYF. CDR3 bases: TGTGCCAGCAGTCGTCCTAGCGGCACAGATACGCAGTATTTT.

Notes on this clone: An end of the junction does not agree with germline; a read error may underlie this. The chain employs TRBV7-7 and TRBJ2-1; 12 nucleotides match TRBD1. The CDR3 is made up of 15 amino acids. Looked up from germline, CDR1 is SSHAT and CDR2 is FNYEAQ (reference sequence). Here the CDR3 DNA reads TGTGCTAGCAGCTCCGGGACAGGGGGCCTGAATGAGCAGTTCTTC. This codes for CASSSGTGGLNEQFF.

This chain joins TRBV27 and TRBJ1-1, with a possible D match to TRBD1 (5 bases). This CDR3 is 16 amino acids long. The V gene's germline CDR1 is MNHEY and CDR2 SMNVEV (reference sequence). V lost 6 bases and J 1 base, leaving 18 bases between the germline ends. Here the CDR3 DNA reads TGTGCCAGCAGGATGGTCGTGGCAGGGTCGAACACTGAAGCTTTCTTT. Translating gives CASRMVVAGSNTEAFF.

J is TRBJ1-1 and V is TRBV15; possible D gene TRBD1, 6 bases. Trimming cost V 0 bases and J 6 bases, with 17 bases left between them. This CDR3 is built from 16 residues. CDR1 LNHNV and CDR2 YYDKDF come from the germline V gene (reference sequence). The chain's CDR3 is CATSRDSSDRNPEAFF. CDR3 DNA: TGTGCCACCAGCAGAGATAGCTCGGACAGAAACCCTGAAGCTTTCTTT.

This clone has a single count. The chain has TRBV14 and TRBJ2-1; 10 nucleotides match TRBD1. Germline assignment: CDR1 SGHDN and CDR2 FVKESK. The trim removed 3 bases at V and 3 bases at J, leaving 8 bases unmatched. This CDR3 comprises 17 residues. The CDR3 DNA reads TGTGCCAGCAGCCAGGGTGACCGGGACAGGGGCTACAATGAGCAGTTCTTC. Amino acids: CASSQGDRDRGYNEQFF.

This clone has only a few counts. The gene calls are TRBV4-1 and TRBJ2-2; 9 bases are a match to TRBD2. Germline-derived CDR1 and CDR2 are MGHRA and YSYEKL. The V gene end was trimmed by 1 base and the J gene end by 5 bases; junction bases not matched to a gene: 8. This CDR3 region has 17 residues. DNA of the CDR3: TGCGCCAGCAGCCAAGGGGGCAGCGGGAGGACAACCGGGGAGCTGTTTTTT. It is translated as CASSQGGSGRTTGELFF.

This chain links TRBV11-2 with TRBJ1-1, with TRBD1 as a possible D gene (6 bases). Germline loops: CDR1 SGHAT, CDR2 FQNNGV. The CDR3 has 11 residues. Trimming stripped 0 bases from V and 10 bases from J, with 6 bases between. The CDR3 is CASSLDRGAFF. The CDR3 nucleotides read TGTGCCAGCAGCTTAGACAGGGGAGCTTTCTTT.

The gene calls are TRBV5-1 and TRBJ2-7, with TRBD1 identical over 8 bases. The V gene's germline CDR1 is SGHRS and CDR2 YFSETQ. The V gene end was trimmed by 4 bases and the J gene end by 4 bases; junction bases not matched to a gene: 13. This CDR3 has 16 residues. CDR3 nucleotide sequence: TGCGCCAGCAGCCCCCTAGGGACAGGTGGGGTATACGAGCAGTACTTC. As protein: CASSPLGTGGVYEQYF.

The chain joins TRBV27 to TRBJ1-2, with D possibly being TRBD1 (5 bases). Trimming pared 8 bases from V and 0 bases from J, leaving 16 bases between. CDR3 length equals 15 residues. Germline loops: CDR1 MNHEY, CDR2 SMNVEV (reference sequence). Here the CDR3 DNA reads TGTGCCAGCGGGGGGAAGAGTGGGGCTAACTATGGCTACACCTTC. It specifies CASGGKSGANYGYTF.

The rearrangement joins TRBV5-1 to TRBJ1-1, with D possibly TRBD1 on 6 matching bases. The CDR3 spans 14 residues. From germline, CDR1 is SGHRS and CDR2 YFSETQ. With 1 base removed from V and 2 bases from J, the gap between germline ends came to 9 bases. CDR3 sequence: CASSLRGTNTEAFF. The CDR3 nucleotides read TGCGCCAGCAGCTTGAGAGGGACAAACACTGAAGCTTTCTTT. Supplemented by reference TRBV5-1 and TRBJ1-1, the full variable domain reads KAGVTQTPRYLIKTRGQQVTLSCSPISGHRSVSWYQQTPGQGLQFLFEYFSETQRNKGNFPGRFSGRQFSNSRSEMNVSTLELGDSALYLCASSLRGTNTEAFFGQGTRLTVV.

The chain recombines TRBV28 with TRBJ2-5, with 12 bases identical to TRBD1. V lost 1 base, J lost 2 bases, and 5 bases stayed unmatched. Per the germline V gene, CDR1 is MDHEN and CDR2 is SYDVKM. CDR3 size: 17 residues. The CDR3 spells CASSLFWGQGAQETQYF. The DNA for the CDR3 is TGTGCCAGCAGTTTATTTTGGGGACAGGGGGCTCAAGAGACCCAGTACTTC.

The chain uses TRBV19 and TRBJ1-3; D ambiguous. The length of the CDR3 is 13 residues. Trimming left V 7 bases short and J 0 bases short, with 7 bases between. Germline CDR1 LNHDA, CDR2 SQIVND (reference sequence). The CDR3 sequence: CASKELSGNTIYF. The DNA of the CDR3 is TGTGCCAGTAAAGAGCTCTCTGGAAACACCATATATTTT.

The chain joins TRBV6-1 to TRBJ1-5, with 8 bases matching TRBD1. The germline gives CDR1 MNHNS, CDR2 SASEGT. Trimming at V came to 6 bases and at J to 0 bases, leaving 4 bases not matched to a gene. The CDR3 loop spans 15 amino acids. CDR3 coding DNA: TGTGCCAGCAGGGCGACAGGGGCTAGCAATCAGCCCCAGCATTTT. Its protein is CASRATGASNQPQHF.

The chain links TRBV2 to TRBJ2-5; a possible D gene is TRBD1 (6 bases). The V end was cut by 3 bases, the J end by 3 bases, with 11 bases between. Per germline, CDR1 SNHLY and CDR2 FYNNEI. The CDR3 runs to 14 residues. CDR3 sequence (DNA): TGTGCCAGCAGTGAGTTTCAGGGGAAAGAGACCCAGTACTTC. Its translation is CASSEFQGKETQYF.

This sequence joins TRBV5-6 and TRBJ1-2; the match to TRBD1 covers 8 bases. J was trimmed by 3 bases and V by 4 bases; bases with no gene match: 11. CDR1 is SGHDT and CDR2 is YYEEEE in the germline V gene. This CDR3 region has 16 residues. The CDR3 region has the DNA TGTGCCAGCAGCCTCCGGCAGGGGGCAGTTGACTATGGCTACACCTTC. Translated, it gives CASSLRQGAVDYGYTF.

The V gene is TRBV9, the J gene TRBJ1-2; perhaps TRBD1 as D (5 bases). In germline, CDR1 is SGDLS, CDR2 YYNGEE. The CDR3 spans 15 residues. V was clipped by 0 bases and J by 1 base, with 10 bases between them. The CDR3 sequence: CASSVAGGDNYGYTF. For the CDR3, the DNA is TGTGCCAGCAGCGTAGCCGGAGGGGATAACTATGGCTACACCTTC. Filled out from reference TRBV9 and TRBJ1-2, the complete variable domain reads DSGVTQTPKHLITATGQRVTLRCSPRSGDLSVYWYQQSLDQGLQFLIQYYNGEERAKGNILERFSAQQFPDLHSELNLSSLELGDSALYFCASSVAGGDNYGYTFGSGTRLTVV.